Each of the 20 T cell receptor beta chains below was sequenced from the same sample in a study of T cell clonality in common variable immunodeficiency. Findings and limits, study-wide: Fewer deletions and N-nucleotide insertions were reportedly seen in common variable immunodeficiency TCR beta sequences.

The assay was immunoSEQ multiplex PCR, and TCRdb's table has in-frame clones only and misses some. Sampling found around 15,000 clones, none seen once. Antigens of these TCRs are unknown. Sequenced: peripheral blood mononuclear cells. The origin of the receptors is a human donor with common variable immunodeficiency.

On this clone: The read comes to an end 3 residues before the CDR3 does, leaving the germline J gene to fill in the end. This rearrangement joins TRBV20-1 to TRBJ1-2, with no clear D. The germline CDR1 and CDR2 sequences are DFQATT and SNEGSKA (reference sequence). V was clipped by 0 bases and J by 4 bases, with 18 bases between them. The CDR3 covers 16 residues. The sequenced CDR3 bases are TGCAGTGCTAGAGATGCGAGGGTGTCCTCCATCTATGGC. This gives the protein CSARDARVSSIYG. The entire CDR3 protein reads CSARDARVSSIYGYTF.

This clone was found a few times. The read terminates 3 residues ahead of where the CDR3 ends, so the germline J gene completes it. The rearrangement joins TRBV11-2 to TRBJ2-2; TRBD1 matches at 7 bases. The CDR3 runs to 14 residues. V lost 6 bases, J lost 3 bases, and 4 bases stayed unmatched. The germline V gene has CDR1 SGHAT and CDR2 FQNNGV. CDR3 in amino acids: CASRQGMYTGELFF. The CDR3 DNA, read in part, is TGTGCCAGCAGACAGGGGATGTACACCGGGGAG.

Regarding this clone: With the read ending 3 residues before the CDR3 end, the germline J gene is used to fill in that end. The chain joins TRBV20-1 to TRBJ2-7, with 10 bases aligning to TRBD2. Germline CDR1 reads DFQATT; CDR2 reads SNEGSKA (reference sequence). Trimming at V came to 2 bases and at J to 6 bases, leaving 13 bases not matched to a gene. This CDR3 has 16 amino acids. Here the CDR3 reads CSARTSGTSASPEQYF. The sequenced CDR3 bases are TGCAGTGCTAGAACGTCCGGGACTAGCGCTTCTCCCGAG.

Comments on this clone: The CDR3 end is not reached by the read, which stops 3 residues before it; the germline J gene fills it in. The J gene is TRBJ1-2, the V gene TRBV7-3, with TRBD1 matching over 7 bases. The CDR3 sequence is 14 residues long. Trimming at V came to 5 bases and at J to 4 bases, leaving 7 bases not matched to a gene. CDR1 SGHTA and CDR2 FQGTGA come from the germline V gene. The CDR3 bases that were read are TGTGCCAGCAGCGAATCGGGACAGTCCTATGGC. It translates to CASSESGQSYG. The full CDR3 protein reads CASSESGQSYGYTF.

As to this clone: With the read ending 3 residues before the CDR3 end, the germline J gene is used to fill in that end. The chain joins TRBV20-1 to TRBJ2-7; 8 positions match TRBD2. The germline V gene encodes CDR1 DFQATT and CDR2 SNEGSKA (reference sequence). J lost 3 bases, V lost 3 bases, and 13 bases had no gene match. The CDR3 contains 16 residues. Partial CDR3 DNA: TGCAGTGCTAGTCAAGCGGGAGCCAACGGAAACTACGAG. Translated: CSASQAGANGNYE. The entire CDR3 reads CSASQAGANGNYEQYF.

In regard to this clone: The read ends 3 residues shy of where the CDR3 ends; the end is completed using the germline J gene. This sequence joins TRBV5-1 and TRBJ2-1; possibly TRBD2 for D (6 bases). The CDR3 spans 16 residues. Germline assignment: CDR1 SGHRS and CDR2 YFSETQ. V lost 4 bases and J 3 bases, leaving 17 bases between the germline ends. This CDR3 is CASSPIRRGNYNEQFF. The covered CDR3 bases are TGCGCCAGCAGCCCTATCCGGCGGGGTAACTACAATGAG. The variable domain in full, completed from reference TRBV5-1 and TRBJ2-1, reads KAGVTQTPRYLIKTRGQQVTLSCSPISGHRSVSWYQQTPGQGLQFLFEYFSETQRNKGNFPGRFSGRQFSNSRSEMNVSTLELGDSALYLCASSPIRRGNYNEQFFGPGTRLTVL.

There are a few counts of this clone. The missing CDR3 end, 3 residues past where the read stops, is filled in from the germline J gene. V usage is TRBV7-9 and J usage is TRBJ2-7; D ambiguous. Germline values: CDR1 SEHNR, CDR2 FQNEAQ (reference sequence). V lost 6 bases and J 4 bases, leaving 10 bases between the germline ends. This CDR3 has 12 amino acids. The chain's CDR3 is CASRSDTYEQYF. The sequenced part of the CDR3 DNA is TGTGCCAGCAGATCCGACACATACGAG.

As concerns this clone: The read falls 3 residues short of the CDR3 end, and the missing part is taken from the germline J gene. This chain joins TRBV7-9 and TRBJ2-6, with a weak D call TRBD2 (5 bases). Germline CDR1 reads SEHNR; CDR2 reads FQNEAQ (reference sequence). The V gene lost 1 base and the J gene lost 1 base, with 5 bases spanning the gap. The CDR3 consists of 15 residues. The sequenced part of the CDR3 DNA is TGTGCCAGCAGCTTAGGAGGGTCTGGGGCCAACGTC. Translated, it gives CASSLGGSGANV. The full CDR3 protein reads CASSLGGSGANVLTF.

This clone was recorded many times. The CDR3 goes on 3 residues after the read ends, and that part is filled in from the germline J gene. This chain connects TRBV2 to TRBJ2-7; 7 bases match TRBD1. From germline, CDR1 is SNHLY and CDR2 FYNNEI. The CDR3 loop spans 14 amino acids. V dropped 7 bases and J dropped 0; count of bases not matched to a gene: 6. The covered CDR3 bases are TGTGCCAGCAAAGGGGACAGCTTCTCCTACGAG. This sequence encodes CASKGDSFSYE. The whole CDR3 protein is CASKGDSFSYEQYF.

The DNA read from the CDR3 is TGTGCCAGCAGCAGAGGGGGTCCCTATGGC. Translation gives CASSRGGPYG. The CDR3 in its entirety is CASSRGGPYGYTF. V gene TRBV7-2 combines with J gene TRBJ1-2; D might be TRBD1 (6 bases). The read ends 3 residues before the CDR3 terminus; that terminus is restored from the germline J gene. Germline assignment: CDR1 SGHTA and CDR2 FQGNSA. The CDR3 has 13 amino acids. V was shortened by 5 bases and J by 4 bases, with 11 bases between the two germline ends.

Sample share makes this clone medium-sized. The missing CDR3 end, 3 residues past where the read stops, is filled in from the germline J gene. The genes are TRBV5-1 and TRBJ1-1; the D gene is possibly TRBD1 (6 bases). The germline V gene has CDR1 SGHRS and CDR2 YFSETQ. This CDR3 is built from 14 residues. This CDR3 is CASSLTGGGREAFF. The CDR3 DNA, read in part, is TGCGCCAGCAGCTTAACTGGAGGGGGTCGAGAA.

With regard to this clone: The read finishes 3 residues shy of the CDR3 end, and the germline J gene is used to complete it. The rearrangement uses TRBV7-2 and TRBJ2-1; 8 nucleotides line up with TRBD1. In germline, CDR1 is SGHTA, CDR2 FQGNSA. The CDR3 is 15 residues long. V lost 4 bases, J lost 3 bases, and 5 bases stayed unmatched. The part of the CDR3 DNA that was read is TGTGCCAGCAGCTACGACAGGGGCGACTACAATGAG. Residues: CASSYDRGDYNE. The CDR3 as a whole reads CASSYDRGDYNEQFF. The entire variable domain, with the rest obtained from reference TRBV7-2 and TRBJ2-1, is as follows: GAGVSQSPSNKVTEKGKDVELRCDPISGHTALYWYRQSLGQGLEFLIYFQGNSAPDKSGLPSDRFSAERTGGSVSTLTIQRTQQEDSAVYLCASSYDRGDYNEQFFGPGTRLTVL.

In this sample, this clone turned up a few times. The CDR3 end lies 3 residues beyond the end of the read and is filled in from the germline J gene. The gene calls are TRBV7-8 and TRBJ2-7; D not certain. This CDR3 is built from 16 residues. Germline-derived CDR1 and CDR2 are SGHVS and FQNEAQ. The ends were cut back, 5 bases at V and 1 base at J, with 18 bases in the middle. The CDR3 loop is CASSPRTPLLSYEQYF. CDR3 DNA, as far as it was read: TGTGCCAGCAGCCCAAGAACCCCCTTGCTATCCTACGAG.

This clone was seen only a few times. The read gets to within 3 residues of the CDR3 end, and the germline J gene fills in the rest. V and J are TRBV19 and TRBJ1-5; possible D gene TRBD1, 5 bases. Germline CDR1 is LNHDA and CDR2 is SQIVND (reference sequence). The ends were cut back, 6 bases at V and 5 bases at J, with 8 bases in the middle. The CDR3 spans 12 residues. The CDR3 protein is CASRVRDQPQHF. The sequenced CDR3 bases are TGTGCCAGTAGGGTCAGGGATCAGCCC.

The CDR3 bases that were read are TGTGCCAGCAGCTTATTTACAGATTCCTACGAG. Protein product: CASSLFTDSYE. The CDR3 in its entirety is CASSLFTDSYEQYF. V is TRBV7-9 and J is TRBJ2-7; D uncertain. The read ends 3 residues shy of where the CDR3 ends; the end is completed using the germline J gene. V dropped 2 bases and J dropped 1 base, with 9 bases sitting between them. The CDR3 runs to 14 residues. Germline CDR1 and CDR2: SEHNR and FQNEAQ (reference sequence).

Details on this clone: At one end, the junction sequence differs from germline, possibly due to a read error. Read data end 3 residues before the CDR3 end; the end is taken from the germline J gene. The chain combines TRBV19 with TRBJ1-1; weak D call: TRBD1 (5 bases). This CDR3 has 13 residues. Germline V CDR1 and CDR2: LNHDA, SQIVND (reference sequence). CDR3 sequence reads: CASSFPGNAEAFF. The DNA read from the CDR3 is TGTGCCAGTAGTTTCCCAGGGAACGCTGAA.

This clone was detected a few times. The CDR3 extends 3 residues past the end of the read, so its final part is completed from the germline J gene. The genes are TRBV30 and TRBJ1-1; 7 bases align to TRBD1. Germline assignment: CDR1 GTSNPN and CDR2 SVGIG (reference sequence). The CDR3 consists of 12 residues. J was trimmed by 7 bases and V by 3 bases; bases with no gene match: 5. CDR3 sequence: CAWRQGRSEAFF. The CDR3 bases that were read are TGTGCCTGGAGACAGGGGAGGAGTGAA.

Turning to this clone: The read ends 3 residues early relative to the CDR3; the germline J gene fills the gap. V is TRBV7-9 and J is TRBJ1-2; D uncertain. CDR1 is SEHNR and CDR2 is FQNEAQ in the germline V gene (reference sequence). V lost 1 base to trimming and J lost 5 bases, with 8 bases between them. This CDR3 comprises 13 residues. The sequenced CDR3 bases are TGTGCCAGCAGCTTAGAGCAGGCGTATGGC. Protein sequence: CASSLEQAYG. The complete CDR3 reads CASSLEQAYGYTF. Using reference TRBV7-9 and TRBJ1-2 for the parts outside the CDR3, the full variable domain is DTGVSQNPRHKITKRGQNVTFRCDPISEHNRLYWYRQTLGQGPEFLTYFQNEAQLEKSRLLSDRFSAERPKGSFSTLEIQRTEQGDSAMYLCASSLEQAYGYTFGSGTRLTVV.

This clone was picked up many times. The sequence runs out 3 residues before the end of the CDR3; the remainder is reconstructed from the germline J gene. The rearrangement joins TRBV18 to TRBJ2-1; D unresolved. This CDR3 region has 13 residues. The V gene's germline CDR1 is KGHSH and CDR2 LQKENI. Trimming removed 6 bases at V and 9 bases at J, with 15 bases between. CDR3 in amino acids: CASSPETRSEQFF. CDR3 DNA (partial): TGTGCCAGCTCTCCTGAGACTCGATCTGAG.

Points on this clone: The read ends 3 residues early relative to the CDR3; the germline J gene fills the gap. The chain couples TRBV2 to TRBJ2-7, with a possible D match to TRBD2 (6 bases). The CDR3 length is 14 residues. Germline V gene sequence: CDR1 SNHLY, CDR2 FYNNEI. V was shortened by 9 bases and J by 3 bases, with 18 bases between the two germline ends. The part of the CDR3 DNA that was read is TGTGCCAGAACTCGACCGGGACTGGACTACGAG. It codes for CARTRPGLDYE. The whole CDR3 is CARTRPGLDYEQYF.